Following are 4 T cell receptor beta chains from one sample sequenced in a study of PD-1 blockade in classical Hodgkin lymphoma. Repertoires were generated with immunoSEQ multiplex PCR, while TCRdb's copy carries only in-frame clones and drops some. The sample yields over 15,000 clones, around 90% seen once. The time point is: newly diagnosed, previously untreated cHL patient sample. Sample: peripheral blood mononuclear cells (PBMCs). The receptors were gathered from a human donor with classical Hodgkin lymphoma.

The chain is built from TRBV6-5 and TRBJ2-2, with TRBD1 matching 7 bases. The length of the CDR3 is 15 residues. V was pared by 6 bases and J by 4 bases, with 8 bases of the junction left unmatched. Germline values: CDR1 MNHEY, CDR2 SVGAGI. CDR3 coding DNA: TGTGCCAGCAGCTTTGACAGGGCCGGCACCGGGGAGCTGTTTTTT. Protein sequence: CASSFDRAGTGELFF.

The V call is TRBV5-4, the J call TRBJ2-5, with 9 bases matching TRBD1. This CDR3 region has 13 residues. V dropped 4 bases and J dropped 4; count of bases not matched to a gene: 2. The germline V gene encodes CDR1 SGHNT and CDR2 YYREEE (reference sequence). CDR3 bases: TGTGCCAGCAGCATGGACAGGGGAGAGACCCAGTACTTC. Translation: CASSMDRGETQYF. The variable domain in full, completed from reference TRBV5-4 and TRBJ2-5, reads ETGVTQSPTHLIKTRGQQVTLRCSSQSGHNTVSWYQQALGQGPQFIFQYYREEENGRGNFPPRFSGLQFPNYSSELNVNALELDDSALYLCASSMDRGETQYFGPGTRLLVL.

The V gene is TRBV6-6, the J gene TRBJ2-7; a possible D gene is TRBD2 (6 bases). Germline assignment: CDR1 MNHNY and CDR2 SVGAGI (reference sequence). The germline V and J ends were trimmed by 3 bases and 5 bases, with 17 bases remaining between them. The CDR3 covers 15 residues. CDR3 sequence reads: CASSYGGGGYHEQYF. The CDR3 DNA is TGTGCCAGCAGTTATGGGGGAGGAGGCTACCACGAGCAGTACTTC.

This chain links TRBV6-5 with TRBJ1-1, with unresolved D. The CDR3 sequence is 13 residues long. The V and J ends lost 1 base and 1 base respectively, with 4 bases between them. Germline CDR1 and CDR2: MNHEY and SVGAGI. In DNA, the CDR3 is TGTGCCAGCAGTTACTGGGGGAACACTGAAGCTTTCTTT. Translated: CASSYWGNTEAFF.